The 17 T cell receptor beta chains in this list originate from one sample, sequenced in a study of blood T cell repertoires in COVID-19. Using immunoSEQ multiplex PCR, the repertoire was profiled, and TCRdb retains in-frame clones only, with some absent. Of about 100,000 clones detected, approximately 93% appear once; the ten largest clones hold approximately 2%. The sample taken for sequencing was peripheral blood. These receptors all stem from a man in his fifties or sixties with active COVID-19.

CDR3 coding DNA: TGTGCCAGCAGACAACTAGCGGGGACCTACAATGAGCAGTTCTTC. Encoded protein: CASRQLAGTYNEQFF. The V call is TRBV7-8, the J call TRBJ2-1, with 10 nucleotides matching TRBD2. The germline CDR1 and CDR2 sequences are SGHVS and FQNEAQ. V lost 6 bases to trimming and J lost 2 bases; unmatched junction nucleotides: 4. The CDR3 covers 15 residues. The full variable domain, in which reference TRBV7-8 and TRBJ2-1 provide the parts outside the CDR3, is GAGVSQSPRYKVAKRGQDVALRCDPISGHVSLFWYQQALGQGPEFLTYFQNEAQLDKSGLPSDRFFAERPEGSVSTLKIQRTQQEDSAVYLCASRQLAGTYNEQFFGPGTRLTVL.

The rearrangement uses TRBV5-4 and TRBJ1-2; D uncertain. Per germline, CDR1 SGHNT and CDR2 YYREEE (reference sequence). V shed 0 bases and J shed 9 bases, with 6 bases lying between them. The CDR3 consists of 11 residues. In DNA, the CDR3 is TGTGCCAGCAGCTTGGGGCCGCGCTACACCTTC. It specifies CASSLGPRYTF.

The chain recombines TRBV9 with TRBJ2-1; TRBD2 matches at 9 bases. Per the germline V gene, CDR1 is SGDLS and CDR2 is YYNGEE. J gave up 9 bases and V 4 bases, and 8 bases lay outside the gene matches. There are 14 residues in the CDR3. This CDR3 is CASSFRTSDGEQFF. CDR3 nucleotide sequence: TGTGCCAGCAGCTTCCGGACTAGCGATGGTGAGCAGTTCTTC.

The chain is built from TRBV3-1 (or the pseudogene TRBV3-2) and TRBJ1-6; no clear D. The CDR3 is made up of 14 amino acids. Germline values: CDR1 LGHDT, CDR2 YNNKEL (reference sequence). V was clipped by 0 bases and J by 9 bases, with 9 bases between them. The CDR3 loop is CASSQEWSGSPLHF. CDR3 sequence (DNA): TGTGCCAGCAGCCAAGAATGGTCGGGTTCACCCCTCCACTTT.

V and J are TRBV19 and TRBJ2-2; 7 bases are a match to TRBD2. The CDR3 length is 14 residues. From germline, CDR1 is LNHDA and CDR2 SQIVND (reference sequence). V was pared by 5 bases and J by 0 bases, with 0 bases of the junction left unmatched. The CDR3 region has the DNA TGTGCCAGTAGTCGGGGGGCGAACACCGGGGAGCTGTTTTTT. It translates to CASSRGANTGELFF.

The chain has TRBV23-1 and TRBJ2-7; D is undetermined. TRBV23-1 is sorted into the ORF group, with uncertain function. The CDR3 is 11 residues long. V lost 4 bases to trimming and J lost 4 bases, with 5 bases between them. CDR3 DNA sequence: TGCGCCAGCAGTCGCCGGTACGAGCAGTACGTC. As protein: CASSRRYEQYV.

The chain recombines TRBV5-6 with TRBJ1-1; D call uncertain. The CDR3 is 15 amino acids. Germline CDR1 reads SGHDT; CDR2 reads YYEEEE. The V end was cut by 1 base, the J end by 1 base, with 11 bases between. CDR3 DNA: TGTGCCAGCAGCTTGCGGGGAGGTTGGAACACTGAAGCTTTCTTT. This codes for CASSLRGGWNTEAFF.

The chain employs TRBV7-9 and TRBJ2-1; D possibly corresponds to TRBD1 (6 bases). The CDR3 length is 15 residues. The V end lost 2 bases, the J end lost 7 bases, and 15 bases lay between the germline ends. Germline V CDR1 and CDR2: SEHNR, FQNEAQ (reference sequence). CDR3: CASSLLQGTRNEQFF. As DNA, the CDR3 is TGTGCCAGCAGCTTATTACAGGGTACGCGAAATGAGCAGTTCTTC.

This sequence joins TRBV10-2 and TRBJ2-2; 12 nucleotides match TRBD1. With V trimmed by 4 bases and J by 4 bases, 13 bases remained unmatched. Germline CDR1 is WSHSY and CDR2 is SAAADI. CDR3 size: 19 residues. The CDR3 spells CASSGRDRGRRSLTGELFF. In nucleotides, the CDR3 is TGCGCCAGCAGTGGCCGGGACAGGGGGCGTCGTTCCCTCACCGGGGAGCTGTTTTTT.

This clone was counted once. V and J are TRBV6-5 and TRBJ1-1; no clear D. The V end was cut by 0 bases, the J end by 1 base, with 9 bases between. Germline loops: CDR1 MNHEY, CDR2 SVGAGI. The CDR3 covers 15 residues. The CDR3: CASSYSRRENTEAFF. DNA of the CDR3: TGTGCCAGCAGTTACTCGAGGCGGGAGAACACTGAAGCTTTCTTT.

V usage is TRBV6-5 and J usage is TRBJ2-7; a possible D gene is TRBD2 (5 bases). Germline V lookup: CDR1 MNHEY, CDR2 SVGAGI. This CDR3 is 15 amino acids long. V lost 0 bases to trimming and J lost 6 bases, with 15 bases between them. The CDR3 DNA sequence: TGTGCCAGCAGTTACTCGCGATCGGGTCGGGGCGAGCAGTACTTC. As protein: CASSYSRSGRGEQYF.

V gene TRBV18 combines with J gene TRBJ2-3; 11 bases agree with TRBD2. V shed 3 bases, J shed 4 bases, and the junction held 3 bases outside the gene matches. Germline V lookup: CDR1 KGHSH, CDR2 LQKENI. CDR3 length equals 15 residues. The CDR3 here is CASSPTSGSADTQYF. The CDR3 region has the DNA TGTGCCAGCTCACCTACTAGCGGGAGTGCAGATACGCAGTATTTT.

The chain's CDR3 is CASSPGTGAGELFF. CDR3 sequence (DNA): TGCGCCAGCAGCCCCGGGACAGGGGCCGGGGAGCTGTTTTTT. V usage is TRBV5-1 and J usage is TRBJ2-2; 10 bases line up with TRBD1. Trimming took 4 bases from V and 6 from J; bases not matched to a gene: 3. The V gene's germline CDR1 is SGHRS and CDR2 YFSETQ. The CDR3 runs to 14 residues.

This sequence joins TRBV19 and TRBJ1-2, with D perhaps matching TRBD1 (6 bases). CDR1 LNHDA and CDR2 SQIVND come from the germline V gene (reference sequence). CDR3 length: 13 residues. Trimming stripped 4 bases from V and 5 bases from J, with 11 bases between. CDR3 loop: CASSTGQRYGYTF. CDR3 bases: TGTGCCAGTAGTACCGGACAGAGGTATGGCTACACCTTC.

This clone has just a few counts. J is TRBJ1-5 and V is TRBV20-1; D is perhaps TRBD1 (5 bases). V was trimmed by 3 bases and J by 0 bases, leaving 9 bases between them. This CDR3 is built from 14 residues. Germline V gene lookup returns CDR1 DFQATT and CDR2 SNEGSKA (reference sequence). The CDR3 is CSASSGFSNQPQHF. Written as DNA, the CDR3 is TGCAGTGCTAGTTCAGGGTTTAGCAATCAGCCCCAGCATTTT.

The chain joins TRBV30 to TRBJ2-1, with D perhaps TRBD1 (5 bases). V was pared by 4 bases and J by 4 bases, with 14 bases between. This CDR3 is built from 14 residues. Germline V gene lookup returns CDR1 GTSNPN and CDR2 SVGIG (reference sequence). CDR3 DNA sequence: TGTGCCTGGAAGGGGTCGTCTACATACAATGAGCAGTTCTTC. Protein product: CAWKGSSTYNEQFF. Combining the CDR3 with reference TRBV30 and TRBJ2-1 gives the whole variable domain SQTIHQWPATLVQPVGSPLSLECTVEGTSNPNLYWYRQAAGRGLQLLFYSVGIGQISSEVPQNLSASRPQDRQFILSSKKLLLSDSGFYLCAWKGSSTYNEQFFGPGTRLTVL.

The chain combines TRBV6-1 with TRBJ2-2, with 8 positions matching TRBD1. Per the germline V gene, CDR1 is MNHNS and CDR2 is SASEGT. CDR3 length: 17 amino acids. J gave up 2 bases and V 4 bases, and 9 bases lay outside the gene matches. CDR3 nucleotides: TGTGCCAGCAGTGTAGCCTTGGCAGGGGGCAACACCGGGGAGCTGTTTTTT. As protein: CASSVALAGGNTGELFF.